This T cell receptor (beta chain) comes out of a study of T cell changes during pregnancy in multiple sclerosis (dated by TCRdb to between 2019 and 2020). Broadly, across the study: The study looked at changes in the T cell repertoire across pregnancy in women with multiple sclerosis.

Inclusive of the bounding cysteine and phenylalanine, the CDR3 is 17 residues long. Left in the record is the CDR3 DNA by itself, 51 bases read in frame from the first base. From a lookup of the germline V gene (reference sequence), CDR1 and CDR2 are MNHEY and SMNVEV. V is reduced by 1 base and J by 5 bases, leaving a spacing of 17 bases between them. Libraries were prepared through the immunoSEQ multiplex PCR assay. TCRdb re-hosts the immuneACCESS table, in-frame sequences only. Its copies lack some clones; in the studies checked, an unresolved V gene accounts for under half of them, and the cause for the rest is not known. For this sample there are 35,000 to 55,000 clones; 70% to 90% appear just once. 5.9% of the sample rests with the top ten. Concerning this clone itself: Its specific antigen is unknown. No clone much larger than this one lies a single base away; base qualities are absent.

Specimen: CD8+ T cells from peripheral blood mononuclear cells, collected after pregnancy. This clonotype was obtained from a female donor in good health, enrolled as a control in a pregnancy study. Recombination connected TRBV27 to TRBJ1-4; TRBD1 could be the D gene, as 6 bases match. Read as DNA, the sequence is TGTGCCAGCAGTTTATACACATCCAGGGGCCAAAATGAAAAACTGTTTTTT. It codes for CASSLYTSRGQNEKLFF.